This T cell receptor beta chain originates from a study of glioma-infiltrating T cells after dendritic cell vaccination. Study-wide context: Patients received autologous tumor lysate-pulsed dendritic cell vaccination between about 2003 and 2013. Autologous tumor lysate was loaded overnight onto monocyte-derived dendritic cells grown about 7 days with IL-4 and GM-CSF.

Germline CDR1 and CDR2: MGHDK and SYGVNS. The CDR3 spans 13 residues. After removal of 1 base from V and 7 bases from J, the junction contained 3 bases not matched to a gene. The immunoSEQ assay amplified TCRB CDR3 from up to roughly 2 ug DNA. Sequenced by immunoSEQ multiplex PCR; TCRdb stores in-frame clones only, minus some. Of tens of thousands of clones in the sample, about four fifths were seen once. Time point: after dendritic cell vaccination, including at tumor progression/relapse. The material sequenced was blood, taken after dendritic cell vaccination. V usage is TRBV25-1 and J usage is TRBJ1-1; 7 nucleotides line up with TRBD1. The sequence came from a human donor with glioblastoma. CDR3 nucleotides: TGTGCCAGCAGTGAATTCAGGGGGAGTGAAGCTTTCTTT. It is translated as CASSEFRGSEAFF.